The 29 T cell receptor beta chains below were found in one sample sequenced in a study of monozygotic twins with inflammatory bowel disease. Following a re-call of the 5' RACE reads, TCRdb has one entry per CDR3 protein and lacks DNA. The sample holds 350,000 to 500,000 distinct CDR3 sequences. The sample comprised blood. The receptors were sampled from a human donor with ulcerative colitis or Crohn's disease, or a healthy co-twin of an affected twin (not recorded which).

The chain joins TRBV27 to TRBJ2-2; with no DNA, the TCRdb D assignment of TRBD2 cannot be verified. Germline V gene sequence: CDR1 MNHEY, CDR2 SMNVEV (reference sequence). This CDR3 spans 14 amino acids. The chain's CDR3 is CASTRSPDTGELFF.

This chain uses TRBV7-8 with TRBJ2-5; TCRdb picks TRBD1, but there is no DNA to check that call. The CDR3 covers 15 residues. Germline lookup yields CDR1 SGHVS and CDR2 FQNEAQ. The CDR3 region is CASSPWVQAGETQYF.

V and J are TRBV20-1 and TRBJ1-2; the D call of TRBD1 rests on TCRdb alone, since no DNA is present to check it. The germline V gene encodes CDR1 DFQATT and CDR2 SNEGSKA (reference sequence). This CDR3 has 15 amino acids. CDR3 in amino acids: CSATSYGTVNYGYTF.

The chain has TRBV10-3 and TRBJ2-1. The CDR3 has 11 amino acids. Germline-derived CDR1 and CDR2 are ENHRY and SYGVKD. CDR3 amino acids: CAISGRGEQFF.

The V call is TRBV29-1, the J call TRBJ1-2; TCRdb's assignment of TRBD1 cannot be checked, as there is no DNA. The germline gives CDR1 SQVTM, CDR2 ANQGSEA. There are 12 residues in the CDR3. The CDR3 here is CSGVETGGGYTF.

CDR3 sequence: CASSLNAGATDTQYF. The rearrangement links TRBV7-3 to TRBJ2-3; TCRdb reports TRBD1, a call that lacks DNA to check it against. CDR1 SGHTA and CDR2 FQGTGA come from the germline V gene. The CDR3 sequence is 15 residues long. Together with reference TRBV7-3 and TRBJ2-3, the CDR3 gives the full variable domain: GAGVSQTPSNKVTEKGKYVELRCDPISGHTALYWYRQSLGQGPEFLIYFQGTGAADDSGLPNDRFFAVRPEGSVSTLKIQRTERGDSAVYLCASSLNAGATDTQYFGPGTRLTVL.

The chain links TRBV12-3 or TRBV12-4 to TRBJ2-7. The CDR3 has 12 amino acids. CDR3 protein: CASSFYAYEQYF.

The J gene is TRBJ2-7, the V gene TRBV5-4; the D call from TCRdb, TRBD2, cannot be confirmed without DNA. CDR1 and CDR2 (germline): SGHNT, YYREEE (reference sequence). CDR3 length: 16 amino acids. The chain's CDR3 is CASSLLAGGTAYEQYF.

The chain is built from TRBV7-2 and TRBJ1-5. Germline CDR1 SGHTA, CDR2 FQGNSA. CDR3 length: 13 residues. CDR3 protein: CASSLVTPQPQHF.

This sequence joins TRBV5-8 and TRBJ2-7; checking the TCRdb D call of TRBD1 is not possible without DNA. Germline V gene data show CDR1 as SGHTS and CDR2 as YDEGEE. The CDR3 has 14 amino acids. CDR3 sequence reads: CASTGRTGVGEQYF. The full variable domain, with the rest looked up from reference TRBV5-8 and TRBJ2-7, is EAGVTQSPTHLIKTRGQQATLRCSPISGHTSVYWYQQALGLGLQFLLWYDEGEERNRGNFPPRFSGRQFPNYSSELNVNALELEDSALYLCASTGRTGVGEQYFGPGTRLTVT.

The chain joins TRBV4-3 to TRBJ1-2. The CDR3 is made up of 16 amino acids. The germline V gene encodes CDR1 LGHNA and CDR2 YSLEER. The CDR3 reads CASSQVGTAGAWGYTF.

The chain has TRBV3-1 and TRBJ2-7; TCRdb indicates TRBD1, and absent DNA this call remains unverified. The CDR3 sequence is 16 residues long. Germline V gene lookup returns CDR1 LGHDT and CDR2 YNNKEL (reference sequence). CDR3 region: CASSQGGAGKVNEQYF.

CDR3 amino acids: CASSRLAVTRLGELFF. The chain combines TRBV12-3 or TRBV12-4 with TRBJ2-2; TCRdb reports TRBD2, a call that lacks DNA to check it against. The CDR3 runs 16 residues.

The chain carries TRBV28 and TRBJ1-2. Germline CDR1 reads MDHEN; CDR2 reads SYDVKM. This CDR3 has 12 amino acids. CDR3 loop: CASSELHYGYTF.

The chain employs TRBV6-1 and TRBJ2-1. The CDR3 is 14 amino acids. Germline CDR1 MNHNS, CDR2 SASEGT. Here the CDR3 reads CASRDRPPYNEQFF.

The chain joins TRBV18 to TRBJ2-7; without DNA, the TCRdb call of TRBD1 cannot be checked. Germline CDR1 is KGHSH and CDR2 is LQKENI. This CDR3 is 15 amino acids long. CDR3 residues: CASSPSGQGGYEQYF.

This chain links TRBV4-2 with TRBJ2-7; TCRdb designates TRBD1, a call that cannot be tested without DNA. CDR3 length equals 17 residues. Germline assignment: CDR1 LGHNA and CDR2 YNFKEQ. This CDR3 is CASSPRPTGGSLYEQYF.

The CDR3 loop reads CASSYSRSGGTYF. The chain is built from TRBV6-5 and TRBJ2-5; TCRdb's D gene call, TRBD1, goes unchecked for lack of DNA. This CDR3 is built from 13 residues. Germline assignment: CDR1 MNHEY and CDR2 SVGAGI.

The CDR3 is CASSSGTRNTGELFF. The V and J genes are TRBV6-5 and TRBJ2-2; TCRdb's D gene call, TRBD2, goes unchecked for lack of DNA. The CDR3 spans 15 residues. Germline values: CDR1 MNHEY, CDR2 SVGAGI.

The V gene is TRBV12-3 or TRBV12-4, the J gene TRBJ1-4; the TCRdb call, TRBD1, lacks DNA for checking. The CDR3 length is 15 residues. CDR3 region: CANSTGTTSQEKLFF.

The chain combines TRBV5-6 with TRBJ2-1; lacking DNA, the TRBD2 call made by TCRdb goes unchecked. The CDR3 extends over 15 amino acids. Germline V CDR1 and CDR2: SGHDT, YYEEEE. CDR3 region: CASSQPLAGYNEQFF.

V gene TRBV11-2 combines with J gene TRBJ2-1; TCRdb selects TRBD1, and the lack of DNA leaves this call unchecked. Germline V gene sequence: CDR1 SGHAT, CDR2 FQNNGV. There are 16 residues in the CDR3. CDR3: CASSLGRARNYNEQFF.

The rearrangement uses TRBV19 and TRBJ2-3; TCRdb lists TRBD1, though no DNA is available to test this call. Germline CDR1 reads LNHDA; CDR2 reads SQIVND (reference sequence). CDR3 length: 14 amino acids. The CDR3 reads CASRGQGDTDTQYF.

V usage is TRBV5-1 and J usage is TRBJ1-2; TCRdb indicates TRBD1, and absent DNA this call remains unverified. The CDR3 length is 15 residues. CDR1 SGHRS and CDR2 YFSETQ come from the germline V gene. CDR3 protein: CASSGGGQGKYGYTF.

The chain couples TRBV5-1 to TRBJ1-1; TCRdb indicates TRBD1, and absent DNA this call remains unverified. The CDR3 extends over 13 amino acids. The V gene's germline CDR1 is SGHRS and CDR2 YFSETQ. CDR3 protein: CASGDRGTTEAFF.

Here the CDR3 reads CASSLAGVGLGVGTQYF. The chain employs TRBV6-1 and TRBJ2-5; TCRdb picks TRBD2, but there is no DNA to check that call. Germline CDR1 and CDR2: MNHNS and SASEGT. This CDR3 is built from 17 residues.

V usage is TRBV12-3 or TRBV12-4 and J usage is TRBJ2-7; the TRBD1 assignment by TCRdb is unverifiable without DNA. The CDR3 totals 13 residues. This CDR3 reads CASSQNGGGEQYF.

The CDR3 protein is CASSDGDRTNTEAFF. The chain joins TRBV6-2 or TRBV6-3 to TRBJ1-1; without DNA, the TCRdb call of TRBD1 cannot be checked. This CDR3 region has 15 residues. Germline V gives CDR1 MNHEY, CDR2 SVGEGT.

V and J are TRBV19 and TRBJ2-3; TCRdb selects TRBD2, and the lack of DNA leaves this call unchecked. The germline CDR1 and CDR2 sequences are LNHDA and SQIVND (reference sequence). The CDR3 is 17 amino acids. CDR3 sequence reads: CASSIDRLAGGTDTQYF.